This T cell receptor beta chain stems from a study of CD8 T cells in Susac syndrome. On the study more broadly: Blood was drawn from Susac syndrome patients while they were therapy-naive, on corticosteroids, or on intravenous immunoglobulin alone.

Between the trimmed V and J ends, which lost 9 bases and 10 bases, there was a span of 13 bases. This CDR3 is 11 amino acids long. Looked up from germline, CDR1 is MDHEN and CDR2 is SYDVKM. Reverse transcription of roughly 0.45 to 1 ug RNA was performed with random hexamers. TCRdb re-derived calls from the immunoSEQ multiplex PCR reads in MiXCR, one entry per CDR3 protein. The data show 210,000 or so distinct CDR3 sequences, roughly 93% seen once. The TCR was taken from a human donor with Susac syndrome. The chain is built from TRBV28 and TRBJ1-5, with no clear D. Sample: CD4+ T cells from PBMCs. The DNA for the CDR3 is TGTGCCAGTGGCGTCGTAGATCCCCAGCATTTT. Translating gives CASGVVDPQHF.